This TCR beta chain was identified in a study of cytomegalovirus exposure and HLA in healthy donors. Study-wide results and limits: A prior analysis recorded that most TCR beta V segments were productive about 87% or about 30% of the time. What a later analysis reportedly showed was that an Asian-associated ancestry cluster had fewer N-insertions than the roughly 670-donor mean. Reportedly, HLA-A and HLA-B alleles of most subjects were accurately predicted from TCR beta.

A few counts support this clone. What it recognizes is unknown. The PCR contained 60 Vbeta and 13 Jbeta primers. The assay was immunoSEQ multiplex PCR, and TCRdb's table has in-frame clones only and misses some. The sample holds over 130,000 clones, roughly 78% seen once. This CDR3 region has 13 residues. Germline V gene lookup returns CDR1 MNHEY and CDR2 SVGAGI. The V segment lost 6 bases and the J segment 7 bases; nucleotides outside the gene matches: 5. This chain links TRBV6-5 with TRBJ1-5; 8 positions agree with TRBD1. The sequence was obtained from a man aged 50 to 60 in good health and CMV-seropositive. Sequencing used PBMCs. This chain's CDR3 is CASSRTGIQPQHF. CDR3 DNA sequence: TGTGCCAGCAGCCGGACAGGGATCCAGCCCCAGCATTTT.